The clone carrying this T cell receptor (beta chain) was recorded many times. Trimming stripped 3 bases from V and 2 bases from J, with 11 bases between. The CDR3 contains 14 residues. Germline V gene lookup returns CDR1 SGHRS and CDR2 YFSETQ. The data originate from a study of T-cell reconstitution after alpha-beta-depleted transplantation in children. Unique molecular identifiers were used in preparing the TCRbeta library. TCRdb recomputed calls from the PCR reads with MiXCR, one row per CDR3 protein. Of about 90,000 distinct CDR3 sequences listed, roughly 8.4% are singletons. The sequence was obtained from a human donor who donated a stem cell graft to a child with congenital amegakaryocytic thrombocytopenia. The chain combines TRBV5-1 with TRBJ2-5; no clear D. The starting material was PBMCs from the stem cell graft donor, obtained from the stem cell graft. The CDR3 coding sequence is TGCGCCAGCAGCTCCGGACCGGTACAAGAGACCCAGTACTTC. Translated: CASSSGPVQETQYF.